The entry that follows covers one TCR beta chain sequence. It has no known antigen specificity. No per-base quality is available; no much larger clone lies one base away. This sample is drawn from a study of T cells in Graves' hyperthyroidism and ophthalmopathy (dated by TCRdb to the late 2010s). In the study overall: Peripheral blood samples were taken at initial diagnosis, before any treatment was given. The roughly 91 discovery patients were randomly split 7:3 into training and test sets. The study also compared thyroid tissue and blood T-cell repertoires from several Graves' hyperthyroidism patients. TCR V-J signatures able to tell the groups apart were searched for in a discovery cohort of 90 to 100 patients, of whom around 43 had Graves' ophthalmopathy and about 55 had stable Graves' hyperthyroidism. Following sampling, methimazole starting at 30 mg daily was given to hyperthyroidism patients, and high-dose intravenous methylprednisolone was given to ophthalmopathy patients. The paper describes TCR Vbeta CDR3 sequencing of 140 or so peripheral blood samples, made up of 43 ophthalmopathy patients, more than 70 hyperthyroidism patients and about 17 progressor patients. Whether ophthalmopathy could be predicted prospectively was tested in an independent validation cohort made up of approximately 19 hyperthyroidism patients plus 17 patients who later progressed to ophthalmopathy. The full study reports these points: During validation, the model predicted progression to ophthalmopathy a median of around 7 months ahead of onset, with almost 71% sensitivity and more than 72% specificity. A model built on a 13 V-J signature distinguished ophthalmopathy from stable hyperthyroidism, reaching around 87% sensitivity and under 84% specificity in cross-validation and 80%/75% in testing. Most expanded thyroid clonotypes (frequency above 0.001) were also found in blood, which suggests that blood repertoires may mirror thyroid immune responses. No statistical method was used to fix the sample size in advance, and group allocation was not hidden from the investigators.

TCR beta CDR3 regions were amplified from RNA transcripts. A first-round RT-PCR of the TCR CDR3 used the HTBI primer set with the Qiagen OneStep RT-PCR kit. The libraries were constructed in a second round of multiplex PCR and then size-selected and purified. Paired-end sequencing of the libraries was performed with 100 bp reads on an Illumina HiSeq2000. Turning to the authors' computational methods: SOAPnuke was used to process the raw data, with reads discarded if the reads contained adapters or uncalled bases, had a mean Phred below 15, or lacked an exact constant-primer or identifier match. High-quality paired reads were merged using COPE v1.2.5, and each unique nucleotide sequence was defined as a clonotype. MiTCR v1.1 was used to align clonotypes to the IMGT TRBV, TRBD and TRBJ reference segments. Only V-J combinations with frequency above 0.0001, covering roughly 99% of repertoires, were analysed. The TCS score was defined as the ratio of F50 (clonal expansion) to E x V (chaos), calculated using BLOSUM62-based TCRdist between CDR3 peptides within each V-J. Welch's t-statistics and random forest reduced 450 to 600 V-J features to 13, which were used in a naive Bayes classifier (R e1071). The public reads were run again by TCRdb, first through fastp at Q25 and then through MiXCR, and only productive beta chains were kept. For every CDR3 protein sequence, its rows merge into one entry that carries the most common genes and DNA. The V and J calls reflect TCRdb's pipeline rather than the authors' work. This sample is represented by hundreds of thousands of distinct CDR3 sequences; more than 12% of them were singletons. The ten largest clonotypes hold around 13% of the sample.

Ophthalmopathy patients had moderately to severely active disease, with a Clinical Activity Score of 3 or more, a NOSPECS grade of 4 or more, and a disease duration of less than 3 months. Patients with uncontrolled infections, other autoimmune diseases, pregnancy or lactation were excluded. Diagnoses relied on clinical symptoms, serum thyroxine and TRAb, thyroid ultrasound and orbital computed tomography. Ficoll-Paque density gradient centrifugation was used to isolate PBMCs from approximately 11 ml of fresh peripheral blood. Total RNA was extracted with Trizol reagent, and quality was checked on an Agilent 2100 Bioanalyzer. The source material was blood. This TCR was sampled from a woman aged 50 to 60 with Graves' ophthalmopathy.

In nucleotide form, the sequence is TGTGCCAGCAGCTATAGACACGAGCAGGGCCAGTTCTTC. It translates as CASSYRHEQGQFF. The chain is encoded by TRBV5-4 joined to TRBJ2-1; TRBD1 is possibly the D segment (5 matching bases). The CDR3 runs 13 residues from the cysteine to the phenylalanine. Only CDR3 DNA remains: 39 bases, in frame from the first base. From the germline V gene (reference sequence), CDR1 is SGHNT and CDR2 is YYREEE. V gives up 3 bases and J gives up 13 bases, and the segment between their germline ends measures 17 bases.